What follows describes a single T cell receptor (beta chain). This sample stems from a study of cytomegalovirus exposure and HLA in healthy donors. Primers for the PCR totalled 60 Vbeta and 13 Jbeta. Using immunoSEQ multiplex PCR, the repertoire was profiled, and TCRdb retains in-frame clones only, with some absent. Counted here are roughly 250,000 clones, 72% occurring once; the ten biggest clones make up around 2%. The V gene lost 2 bases and the J gene lost 0 bases, with 7 bases spanning the gap. The germline CDR1 and CDR2 sequences are SEHNR and FQNEAQ (reference sequence). This CDR3 region has 15 residues.

The TCR sequence derives from a female donor in good health and CMV-seronegative. This rearrangement joins TRBV7-9 to TRBJ1-4; D is undetermined. The sequenced material came from PBMCs. In DNA form, the CDR3 reads TGTGCCAGCAGCTTAATGAGGGCAACTAATGAAAAACTGTTTTTT. Residues: CASSLMRATNEKLFF.